The source of this T cell receptor (beta chain) is a study of blood T cell repertoires in COVID-19. Followed over time, Seattle patients had been enrolled while infection was active. The ends lost 2 bases at V and 2 bases at J; junction bases unmatched: 9. This CDR3 contains 18 residues. CDR1 is MNHEY and CDR2 is SVGEGT in the germline V gene. Generated by immunoSEQ multiplex PCR, the TCRdb table keeps only in-frame clones and is missing some. The table shows tens of thousands of clones, with 77% occurring only once. The specimen was peripheral blood. This TCR was sampled from a man between 65 and 80 years old with COVID-19, enrolled during active disease. The rearrangement uses TRBV6-2 or TRBV6-3 and TRBJ2-1, with TRBD2 matching 10 bases. Here the CDR3 reads CASSYVLAGAIPYNEQFF. The CDR3 DNA reads as TGTGCCAGCAGTTACGTGCTAGCGGGAGCCATACCCTACAATGAGCAGTTCTTC.